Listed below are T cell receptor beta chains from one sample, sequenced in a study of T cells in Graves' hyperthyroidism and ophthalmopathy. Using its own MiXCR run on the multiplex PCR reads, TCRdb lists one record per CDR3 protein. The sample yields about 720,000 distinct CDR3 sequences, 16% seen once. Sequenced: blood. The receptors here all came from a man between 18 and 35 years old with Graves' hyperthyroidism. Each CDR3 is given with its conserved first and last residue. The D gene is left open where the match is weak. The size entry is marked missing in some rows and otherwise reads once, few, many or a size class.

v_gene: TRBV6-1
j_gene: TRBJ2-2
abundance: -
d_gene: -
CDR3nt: TGTGCCACCCCGGACCTTCTGGCCGGGGAGCTGTTTTTT
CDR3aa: CATPDLLAGELFF

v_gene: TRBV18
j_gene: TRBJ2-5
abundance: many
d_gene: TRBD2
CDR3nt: TGTGCCAGCTCCCCCTCCGGGACTACCGTCATAGAGACCCAGTACTTC
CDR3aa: CASSPSGTTVIETQYF

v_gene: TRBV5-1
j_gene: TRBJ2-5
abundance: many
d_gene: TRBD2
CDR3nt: TGCGCCAGCAGCTCGACTAGCGGGAGAGAGACCCAGTACTTC
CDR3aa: CASSSTSGRETQYF

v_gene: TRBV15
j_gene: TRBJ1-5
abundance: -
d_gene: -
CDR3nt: TGTGCCACCAGCAGAGATTTAGGGATAAATCAGCCCCAGCATTTT
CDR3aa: CATSRDLGINQPQHF

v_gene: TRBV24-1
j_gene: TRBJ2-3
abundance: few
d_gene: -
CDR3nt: TGTGCCACCAGAATCGGGACAAGGAAGGAAGATACGCAGTATTTT
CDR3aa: CATRIGTRKEDTQYF

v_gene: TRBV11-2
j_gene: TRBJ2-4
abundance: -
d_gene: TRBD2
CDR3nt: TGTGCCAGCAGCTGGGGCAGGCGGCGGGAGAACCAAAACATTCAGTACTTC
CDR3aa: CASSWGRRRENQNIQYF

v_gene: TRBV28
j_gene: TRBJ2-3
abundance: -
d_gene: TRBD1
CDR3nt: TGTGCCAGCAGTTCCGCGGGACAGGGGACCCGCGTTTTGGATACGCAGTATTTT
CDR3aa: CASSSAGQGTRVLDTQYF

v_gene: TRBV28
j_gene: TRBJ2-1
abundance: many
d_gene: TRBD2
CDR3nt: TGTGCCAGCAGCTGGACTAGCGGGAGGCAAAATGAGCAGTTCTTC
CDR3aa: CASSWTSGRQNEQFF

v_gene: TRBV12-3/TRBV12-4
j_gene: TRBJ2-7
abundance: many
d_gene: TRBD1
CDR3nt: TGTGCCAGCAGCTGGGGACAGCGATACGAGCAGTACTTC
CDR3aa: CASSWGQRYEQYF

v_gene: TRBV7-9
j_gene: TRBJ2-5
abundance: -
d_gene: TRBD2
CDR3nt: TGTGCCAGCAGCTCATTCCTAGCGGGGGCCCTTAGGGCCCAGTACTTC
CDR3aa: CASSSFLAGALRAQYF

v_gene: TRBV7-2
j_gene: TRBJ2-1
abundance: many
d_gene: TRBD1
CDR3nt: TGTGCCAGCAGCCGACACCGGGACAGAGACTACAATGAGCAGTTCTTC
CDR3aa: CASSRHRDRDYNEQFF

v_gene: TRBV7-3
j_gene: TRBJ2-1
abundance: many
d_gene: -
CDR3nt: TGTGCCAGCAGCTTCAGGGGGGGGAGCTCCTACAATGAGCAGTTCTTC
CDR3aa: CASSFRGGSSYNEQFF

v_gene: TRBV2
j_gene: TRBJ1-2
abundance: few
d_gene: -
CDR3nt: TGTGCCAGCATGGGGGGTAGAGGCTACACCTTC
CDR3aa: CASMGGRGYTF

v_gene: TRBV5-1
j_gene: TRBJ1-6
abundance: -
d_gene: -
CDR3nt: TGCGCCAGCAGCTTGAATGGCGCGGGTAATTCACCCCTCCACTTT
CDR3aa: CASSLNGAGNSPLHF

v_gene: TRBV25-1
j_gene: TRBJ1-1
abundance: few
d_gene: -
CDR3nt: TGTGCCAGCAGTGACCGACAGGAAGGGAGCACTGAAGCTTTCTTT
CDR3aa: CASSDRQEGSTEAFF

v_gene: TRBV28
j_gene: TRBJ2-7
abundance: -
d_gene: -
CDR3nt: TGTGCCAGCAGTTTATCACAGGGTCCCTACGAGCAGTACTTC
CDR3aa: CASSLSQGPYEQYF

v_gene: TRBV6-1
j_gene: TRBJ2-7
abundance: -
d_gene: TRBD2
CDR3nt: TGTGCCAGCAGCTTTGGACTAGCGGCATACAATGAGCAGTACTTC
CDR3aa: CASSFGLAAYNEQYF